This TCR beta chain appears in the sequencing data of a study of T cell responses to AZD1222 COVID-19 vaccine. Clones were sequenced by immunoSEQ multiplex PCR, and TCRdb holds only the in-frame ones, with some missing. The top ten hold approximately 6.2% of the sample, which has about 150,000 clones, 80% to 95% seen once. Analysis merged second doses at about 4 or about 12 weeks. In regard to this clone: Its cognate antigen is unknown.

General study results and limits: Nearly half of unique spike-specific TCRs reportedly avoided B.1.351 and B.1.1.7 mutated regions.

Germline values: CDR1 LGHNA, CDR2 YNFKEQ. CDR3 size: 18 residues. The V end was cut by 0 bases, the J end by 2 bases, with 19 bases between. V is TRBV4-2 and J is TRBJ1-2; tentatively, D is TRBD1 (5 bases). The TCR sequence derives from an adult who received the AZD1222 COVID-19 vaccine. This specimen was peripheral blood, taken 28 days after the second AZD1222 dose. CDR3 loop: CASSQDRGVLMGNYGYTF. As DNA, the CDR3 is TGTGCCAGCAGCCAAGATCGGGGCGTACTTATGGGGAACTATGGCTACACCTTC.